This is a list of T cell receptor beta chains from one sample in a study of shared clonotypes between healthy human individuals. Profiled with immunoSEQ multiplex PCR; TCRdb holds only in-frame clones, not every one. Among fewer than 400,000 clones listed, over 65% were seen once. The sample consisted of memory CD4+ T cells sorted from blood. The receptor set was obtained from a man younger than 45 in good health. CDR3s include the opening cysteine and the closing phenylalanine or tryptophan. A D gene is named only where the DNA matches it firmly. The size of a clone is reported for some rows only, either as once, few or many, or as a class for expanded clones.

-,TRBV4-1,TRBJ2-1,-,TGCGCCAGCAGCCAAGAAAGGACGGACTCCTACAATGAGCAGTTCTTC,CASSQERTDSYNEQFF
TRBD2,TRBV30,TRBJ2-1,-,TGTGCCTGGACCGGGACTAGAAGTCGTCTTACTGGGGAGTTCTTC,CAWTGTRSRLTGEFF
-,TRBV5-4,TRBJ2-1,-,TGTGCCAGCAGCAGGGGCGGGGTGCAGACGGCCTACAATGAGCAGTTCTTC,CASSRGGVQTAYNEQFF
-,TRBV10-2,TRBJ2-1,few,TGCGCCAGCACTCAAGGTGGTTACTCCTACAATGAGCAGTTCTTC,CASTQGGYSYNEQFF
TRBD2,TRBV7-2,TRBJ2-5,-,TGTGCCAGCAGCTCCTGGACTAGCGGGATTCGGGAGACCCAGTACTTC,CASSSWTSGIRETQYF
-,TRBV5-5,TRBJ2-3,-,TGTGCCAGCAGCTTGGTTTTAGAAGCGCAGTATTTT,CASSLVLEAQYF
-,TRBV19,TRBJ2-2,-,TGTGCCAGTAGTGGGAAAGGCTCCCCCGGGGAGCTGTTTTTT,CASSGKGSPGELFF
-,TRBV7-2,TRBJ1-1,-,TGTGCCAGCAGCCTCATGGCTGAAGCTTTCTTT,CASSLMAEAFF
TRBD2,TRBV4-1,TRBJ2-1,many,TGCGCCAGCAGCCAAGAACCAGCGGGAGGGCTCAATGAGCAGTTCTTC,CASSQEPAGGLNEQFF
TRBD2,TRBV27,TRBJ2-1,-,TGTGCCAGCAGTAAACTAGCGGGAGCCTACAATGAGCAGTTCTTC,CASSKLAGAYNEQFF
TRBD1,TRBV11-2,TRBJ1-4,few,TGTGCCAGCAGCTTAGGCGGGACAGGGGGCGCATATGAAAAACTGTTTTTT,CASSLGGTGGAYEKLFF
-,TRBV11-2,TRBJ1-1,-,TGTGCCAGCAGCCTCACGGTGACAGAGAACACTGAAGCTTTCTTT,CASSLTVTENTEAFF
TRBD1,TRBV23-1,TRBJ1-1,-,TGCGCCAGCAGTAAAAAATCGTGCGACAGGGATATGAACACTGAAGCTTTCTTT,CASSKKSCDRDMNTEAFF
-,TRBV2,TRBJ2-5,few,TGTGCCAGCAGTGAAGTTCGGAGCTCAGAGACCCAGTACTTC,CASSEVRSSETQYF
TRBD1,TRBV6-6,TRBJ2-5,-,TGTGCCACGCAATCCGGGACAGGGGGCGAAGAGACCCAGTACTTC,CATQSGTGGEETQYF
-,TRBV6-5,TRBJ1-5,-,TGTGCCAGCAGTACGGCGGGGGATTCCCAGCATTTT,CASSTAGDSQHF
TRBD2,TRBV19,TRBJ2-7,-,TGTGCCAGTAGTATCCTCTCAGCGGGAGGTGACGAGCAGTACTTC,CASSILSAGGDEQYF
-,TRBV5-5,TRBJ1-1,-,TGTGCCAGCAGCTCGGTGGGGGGATGGAACACTGAAGCTTTCTTT,CASSSVGGWNTEAFF
-,TRBV7-9,TRBJ2-5,-,TGTGCCAGCAGCCCGTGGACAGCTATCCAATCGGAGACCCAGTACTTC,CASSPWTAIQSETQYF
-,TRBV27,TRBJ2-7,few,TGTGCCACCTTATCCTGGGGTTTACTCTCCTACGAGCAGTACTTC,CATLSWGLLSYEQYF
TRBD1,TRBV28,TRBJ1-5,-,TGTGCCAGCAGTTTGCTAGAGGGACAGCTATATAGCAATCAGCCCCAGCATTTT,CASSLLEGQLYSNQPQHF
TRBD2,TRBV2,TRBJ2-3,-,TGTGCCAGCAGTGAAGTAGCGGGAGGCTATTCTAGCACAGATACGCAGTATTTT,CASSEVAGGYSSTDTQYF
-,TRBV2,TRBJ2-7,-,TGTGCCAGCAGCGCACAGGGTGGCGAGCAGTACTTC,CASSAQGGEQYF
TRBD1,TRBV18,TRBJ2-1,-,TGTGCCAGCTCACCCTCGGGACAGTACAATGAGCAGTTCTTC,CASSPSGQYNEQFF
-,TRBV18,TRBJ1-1,-,TGTGCCAGCTCACCACAGGCCTTGGGGTATAACACTGAAGCTTTCTTT,CASSPQALGYNTEAFF
TRBD1,TRBV28,TRBJ1-5,-,TGTGCCAGCAGCCCGACGGACAGGGATAATCAGCCCCAGCATTTT,CASSPTDRDNQPQHF
TRBD1,TRBV2,TRBJ2-7,-,TGTGCCAGCCTTACACGGACAGGGGTAGGTGAGCAGTACTTC,CASLTRTGVGEQYF
-,TRBV28,TRBJ1-2,-,TGTGCCAGCAGTTTTCGGGGGGACTATGGCTACACCTTC,CASSFRGDYGYTF